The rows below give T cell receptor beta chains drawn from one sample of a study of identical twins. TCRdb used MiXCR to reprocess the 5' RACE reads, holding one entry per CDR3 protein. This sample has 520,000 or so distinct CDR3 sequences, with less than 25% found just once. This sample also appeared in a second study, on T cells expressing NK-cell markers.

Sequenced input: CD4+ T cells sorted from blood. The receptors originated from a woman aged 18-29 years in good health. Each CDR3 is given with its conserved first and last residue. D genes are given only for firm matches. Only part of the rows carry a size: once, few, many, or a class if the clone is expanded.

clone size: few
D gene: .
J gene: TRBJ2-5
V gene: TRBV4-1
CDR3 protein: CASSLYRDQETQYF
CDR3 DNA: TGCGCCAGCAGCCTTTACCGAGACCAAGAGACCCAGTACTTC

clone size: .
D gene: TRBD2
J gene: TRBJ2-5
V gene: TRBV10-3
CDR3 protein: CAISRTSGTGGETQYF
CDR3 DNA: TGTGCCATCAGTCGGACTAGCGGGACCGGGGGAGAGACCCAGTACTTC

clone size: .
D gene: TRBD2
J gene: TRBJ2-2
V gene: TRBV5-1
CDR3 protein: CASRLAGGPRSGELFF
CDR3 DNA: TGCGCCAGCAGACTAGCGGGAGGGCCCAGATCGGGGGAGCTGTTTTTT

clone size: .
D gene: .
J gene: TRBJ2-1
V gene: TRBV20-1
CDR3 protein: CSANLPGRSNNEQFF
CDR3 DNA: TGCAGTGCCAACCTTCCGGGACGCAGCAACAATGAGCAGTTCTTC

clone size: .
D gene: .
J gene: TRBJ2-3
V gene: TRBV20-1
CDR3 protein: CSAGQQFTDTQYF
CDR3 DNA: TGCAGTGCTGGGCAACAGTTCACAGATACGCAGTATTTT

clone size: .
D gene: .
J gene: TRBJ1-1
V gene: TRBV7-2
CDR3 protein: CASSPLLVTNTEAFF
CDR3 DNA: TGTGCCAGCAGCCCCCTACTGGTGACGAACACTGAAGCTTTCTTT

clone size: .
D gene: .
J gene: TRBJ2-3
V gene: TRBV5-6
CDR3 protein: CASSSQRLDRGTDTQYF
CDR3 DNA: TGTGCCAGCAGCTCCCAGCGGTTGGATCGGGGCACAGATACGCAGTATTTT

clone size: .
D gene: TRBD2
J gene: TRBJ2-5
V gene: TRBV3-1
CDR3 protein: CASSVLAGKETQYF
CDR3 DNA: TGTGCCAGCAGCGTACTAGCGGGTAAAGAGACCCAGTACTTC

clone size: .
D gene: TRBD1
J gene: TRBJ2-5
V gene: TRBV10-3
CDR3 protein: CAIRGQSQETQYF
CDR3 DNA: TGTGCCATCAGGGGACAGTCCCAAGAGACCCAGTACTTC

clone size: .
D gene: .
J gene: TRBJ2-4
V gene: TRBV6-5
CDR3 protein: CASSYSQGAKNIQYF
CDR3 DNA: TGTGCCAGCAGTTACTCACAGGGTGCCAAAAACATTCAGTACTTC

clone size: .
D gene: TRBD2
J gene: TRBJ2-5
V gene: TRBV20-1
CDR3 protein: CSAPPAGVGETQYF
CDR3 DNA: TGCAGTGCCCCCCCAGCGGGAGTAGGGGAGACCCAGTACTTC

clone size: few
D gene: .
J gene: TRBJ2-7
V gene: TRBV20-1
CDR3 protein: CSAREGDEQYF
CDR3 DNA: TGCAGTGCTAGAGAGGGGGACGAGCAGTACTTC

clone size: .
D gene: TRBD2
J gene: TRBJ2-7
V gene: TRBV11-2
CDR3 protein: CASSSGGGDYEQYF
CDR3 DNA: TGTGCCAGCAGCTCCGGGGGAGGGGACTACGAGCAGTACTTC

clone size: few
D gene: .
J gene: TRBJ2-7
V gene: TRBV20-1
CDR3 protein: CSSGPLGQYF
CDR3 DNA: TGCAGTTCCGGGCCATTGGGGCAGTACTTC

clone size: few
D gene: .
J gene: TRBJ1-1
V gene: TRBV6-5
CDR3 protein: CASSYGGWDTEAFF
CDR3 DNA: TGTGCCAGCAGTTACGGGGGCTGGGACACTGAAGCTTTCTTT

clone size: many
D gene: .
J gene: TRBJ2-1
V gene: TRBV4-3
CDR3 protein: CASSQEKFLSEQFF
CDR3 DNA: TGCGCCAGCAGCCAGGAGAAATTCCTATCTGAGCAGTTCTTC

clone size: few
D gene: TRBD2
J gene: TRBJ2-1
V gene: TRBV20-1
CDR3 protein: CSARRSGRDDNEQFF
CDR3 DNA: TGCAGTGCTAGACGGAGCGGGAGGGACGACAATGAGCAGTTCTTC

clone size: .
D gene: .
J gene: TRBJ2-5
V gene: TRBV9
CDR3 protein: CASKGSQETQYF
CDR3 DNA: TGTGCCAGCAAGGGCAGTCAAGAGACCCAGTACTTC

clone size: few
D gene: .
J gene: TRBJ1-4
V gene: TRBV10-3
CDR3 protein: CAKLDRNNEKLFF
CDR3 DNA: TGTGCCAAGCTAGACAGAAATAATGAAAAACTGTTTTTT

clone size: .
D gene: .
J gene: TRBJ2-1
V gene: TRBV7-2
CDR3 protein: CASSLQSAYNEQFF
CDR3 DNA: TGTGCCAGCAGCTTACAGTCGGCCTACAATGAGCAGTTCTTC

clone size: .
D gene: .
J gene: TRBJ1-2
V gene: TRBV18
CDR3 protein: CASSPNINYGYTF
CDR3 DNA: TGTGCCAGCTCACCAAACATTAACTATGGCTACACCTTC

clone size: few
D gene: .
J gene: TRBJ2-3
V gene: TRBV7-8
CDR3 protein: CASAERGGTDTQYF
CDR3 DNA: TGTGCCAGCGCGGAGAGGGGGGGCACAGATACGCAGTATTTT

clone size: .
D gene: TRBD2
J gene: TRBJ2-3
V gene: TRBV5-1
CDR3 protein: CASSLYGTSSTDTQYF
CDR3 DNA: TGCGCCAGCAGCTTATACGGGACTAGCAGCACAGATACGCAGTATTTT

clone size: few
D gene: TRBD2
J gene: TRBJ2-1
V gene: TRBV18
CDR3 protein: CASSDIGAAGGNEQFF
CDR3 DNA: TGTGCCAGCTCAGACATAGGAGCAGCGGGAGGAAATGAGCAGTTCTTC

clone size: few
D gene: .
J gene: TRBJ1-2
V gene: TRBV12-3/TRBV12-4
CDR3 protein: CASNWEPGYGYTF
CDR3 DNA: TGTGCCAGCAACTGGGAGCCTGGCTATGGCTACACCTTC

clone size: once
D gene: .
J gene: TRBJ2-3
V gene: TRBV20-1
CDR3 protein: CSAPQGGNTDTQYF
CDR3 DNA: TGCAGTGCCCCTCAGGGGGGGAACACAGATACGCAGTATTTT

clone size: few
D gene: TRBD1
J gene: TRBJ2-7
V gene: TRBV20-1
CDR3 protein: CSALGQGDPYEQYF
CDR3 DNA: TGCAGTGCGCTGGGACAGGGGGACCCCTACGAGCAGTACTTC

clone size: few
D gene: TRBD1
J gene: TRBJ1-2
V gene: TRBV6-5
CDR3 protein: CASSYTDRGNYGYTF
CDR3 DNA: TGTGCCAGCAGTTACACGGACAGGGGGAACTATGGCTACACCTTC

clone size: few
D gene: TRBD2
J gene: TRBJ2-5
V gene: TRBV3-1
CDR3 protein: CASSQSSGQGRTQYF
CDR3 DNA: TGTGCCAGCAGCCAATCTAGCGGCCAGGGACGGACCCAGTACTTC

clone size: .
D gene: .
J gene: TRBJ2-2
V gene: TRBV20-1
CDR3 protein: CSALTGTTGELFF
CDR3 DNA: TGCAGTGCGCTCACAGGGACCACCGGGGAGCTGTTTTTT

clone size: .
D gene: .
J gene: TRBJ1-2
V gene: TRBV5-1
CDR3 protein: CASSLQGTNGYTF
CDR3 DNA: TGCGCCAGCAGCTTACAGGGTACCAATGGCTACACCTTC

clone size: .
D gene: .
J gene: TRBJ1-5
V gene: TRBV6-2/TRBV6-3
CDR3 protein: CASRERDSRQPQHF
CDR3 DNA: TGTGCCAGCAGAGAAAGGGATTCTCGGCAGCCCCAGCATTTT

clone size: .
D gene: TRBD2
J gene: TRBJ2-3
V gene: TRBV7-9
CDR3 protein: CAGETSATDTQYF
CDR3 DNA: TGTGCCGGAGAAACTAGCGCTACAGATACGCAGTATTTT

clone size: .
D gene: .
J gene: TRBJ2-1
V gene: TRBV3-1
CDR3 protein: CASSRSEGYNEQFF
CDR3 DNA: TGTGCCAGCAGCCGCTCGGAGGGGTACAATGAGCAGTTCTTC

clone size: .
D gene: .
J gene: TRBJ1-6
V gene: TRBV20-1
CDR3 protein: CSAKNGGPISPLHF
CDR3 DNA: TGCAGTGCTAAGAACGGGGGGCCCATTTCACCCCTCCACTTT

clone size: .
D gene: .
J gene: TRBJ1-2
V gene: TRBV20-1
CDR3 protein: CSGAKSGLNYGYTF
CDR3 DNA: TGCAGTGGGGCCAAGAGCGGGCTAAACTATGGCTACACCTTC

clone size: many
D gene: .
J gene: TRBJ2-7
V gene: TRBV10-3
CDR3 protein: CAISVGTEGEQYF
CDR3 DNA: TGTGCCATCAGTGTAGGGACGGAGGGCGAGCAGTACTTC

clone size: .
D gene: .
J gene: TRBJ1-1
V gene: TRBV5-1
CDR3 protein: CASRRPETLTEAFF
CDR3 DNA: TGCGCCAGCAGACGTCCAGAGACCCTCACTGAAGCTTTCTTT

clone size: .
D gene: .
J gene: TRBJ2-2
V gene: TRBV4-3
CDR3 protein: CASSQEAGLNTGELFF
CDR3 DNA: TGCGCCAGCAGCCAAGAGGCGGGATTAAACACCGGGGAGCTGTTTTTT

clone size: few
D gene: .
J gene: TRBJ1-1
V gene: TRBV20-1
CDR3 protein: CSARRIGGNTEAFF
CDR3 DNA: TGCAGTGCTCGCAGAATAGGGGGGAACACTGAAGCTTTCTTT

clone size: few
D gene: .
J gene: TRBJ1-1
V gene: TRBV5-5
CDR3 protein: CASSGTWNTEAFF
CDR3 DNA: TGTGCCAGCAGCGGGACTTGGAACACTGAAGCTTTCTTT

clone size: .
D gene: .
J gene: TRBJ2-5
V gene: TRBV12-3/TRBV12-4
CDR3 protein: CASSSPRKTLQETQYF
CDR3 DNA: TGTGCCAGCAGTTCGCCCCGAAAAACACTCCAAGAGACCCAGTACTTC

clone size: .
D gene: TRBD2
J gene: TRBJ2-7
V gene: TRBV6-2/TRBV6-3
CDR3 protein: CASSYSAGRAYEQYF
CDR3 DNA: TGTGCCAGCAGTTACTCCGCGGGGAGGGCCTACGAGCAGTACTTC

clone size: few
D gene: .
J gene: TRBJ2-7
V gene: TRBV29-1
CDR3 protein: CSVAYGPYEQYF
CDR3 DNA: TGCAGCGTTGCCTACGGTCCATACGAGCAGTACTTC

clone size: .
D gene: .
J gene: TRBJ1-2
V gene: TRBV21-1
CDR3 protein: CASSKDYPTANYGYTF
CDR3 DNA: TGTGCCAGCAGCAAAGATTATCCGACGGCTAACTATGGCTACACCTTC

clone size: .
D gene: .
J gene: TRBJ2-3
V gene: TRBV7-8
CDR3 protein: CASSFYLTDTQYF
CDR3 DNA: TGTGCCAGCAGCTTCTACCTCACAGATACGCAGTATTTT

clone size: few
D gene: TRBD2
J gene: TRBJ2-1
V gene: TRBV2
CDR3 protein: CASSEMGGGNGEQFF
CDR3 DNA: TGTGCCAGCAGTGAAATGGGCGGGGGGAATGGTGAGCAGTTCTTC

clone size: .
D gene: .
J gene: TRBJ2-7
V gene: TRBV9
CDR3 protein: CASSVGGLSSEQYF
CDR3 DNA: TGTGCCAGCAGCGTAGGAGGACTATCCTCCGAGCAGTACTTC

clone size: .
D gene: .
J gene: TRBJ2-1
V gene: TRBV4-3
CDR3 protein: CASSQVFRRLGYNEQFF
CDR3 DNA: TGCGCCAGCAGCCAAGTATTTCGCCGGTTGGGGTACAATGAGCAGTTCTTC

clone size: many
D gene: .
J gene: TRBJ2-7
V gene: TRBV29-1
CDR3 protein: CSVDPGAPYEQYF
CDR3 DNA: TGCAGCGTTGACCCCGGGGCCCCCTACGAGCAGTACTTC

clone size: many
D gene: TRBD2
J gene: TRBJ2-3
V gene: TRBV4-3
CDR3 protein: CASSQDRWSGRTDTQYF
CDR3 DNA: TGCGCCAGCAGCCAAGATCGGTGGAGCGGGAGAACAGATACGCAGTATTTT

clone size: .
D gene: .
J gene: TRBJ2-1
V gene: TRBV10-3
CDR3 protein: CAISESTGDEQFF
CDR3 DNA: TGTGCCATCAGTGAGTCCACCGGGGATGAGCAGTTCTTC

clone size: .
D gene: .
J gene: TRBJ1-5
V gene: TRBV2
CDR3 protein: CASSESVGNQPQHF
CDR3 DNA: TGTGCCAGCAGCGAATCGGTGGGCAATCAGCCCCAGCATTTT

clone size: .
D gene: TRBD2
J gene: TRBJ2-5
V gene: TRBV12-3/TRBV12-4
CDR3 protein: CASSPRGRTSGRLQETQYF
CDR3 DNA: TGTGCCAGCAGTCCGCGGGGAAGGACTAGCGGAAGATTACAAGAGACCCAGTACTTC

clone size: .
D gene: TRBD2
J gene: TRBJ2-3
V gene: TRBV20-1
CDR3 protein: CSASPSGSRADTQYF
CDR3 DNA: TGCAGTGCTAGCCCTAGCGGGAGTCGGGCAGATACGCAGTATTTT

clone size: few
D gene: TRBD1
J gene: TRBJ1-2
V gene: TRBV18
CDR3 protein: CASSDGQDYGYTF
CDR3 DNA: TGTGCCAGCTCGGACGGACAGGACTATGGCTACACCTTC

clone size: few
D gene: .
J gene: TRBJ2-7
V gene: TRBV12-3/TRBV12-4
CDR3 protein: CASSFSSDHYEQYF
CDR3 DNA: TGTGCCAGCAGTTTTTCTAGCGACCACTACGAGCAGTACTTC

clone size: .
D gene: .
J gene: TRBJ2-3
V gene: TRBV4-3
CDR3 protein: CASSQEKGDTQYF
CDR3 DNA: TGCGCCAGCAGCCAAGAGAAGGGAGATACGCAGTATTTT

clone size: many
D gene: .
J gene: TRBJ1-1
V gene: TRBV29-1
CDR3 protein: CSVRPGQTNTEAFF
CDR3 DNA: TGCAGCGTTCGACCCGGACAGACAAACACTGAAGCTTTCTTT